One and the same sample provided the 10 T cell receptor beta chains below, sequenced in a study of patients and donors after allogeneic stem cell transplantation. TCRdb recomputed calls from the RT-PCR reads with MiXCR, one row per CDR3 protein. This sample yields roughly 960,000 distinct CDR3 sequences, of which around 17% are seen a single time; 5% to 6.5% belongs to the top ten. Sample: blood, either unsorted or a sorted T cell fraction (not recorded which). The receptors here all came from a human donor who was either an allogeneic HSCT recipient or a stem cell or donor lymphocyte infusion donor (not recorded which). It is not recorded whose cells these are; they may come from a transplant donor.

In this sample, this clonotype turned up a few times. The gene calls are TRBV20-1 and TRBJ2-4; 10 nucleotides line up with TRBD2. The CDR3 runs 18 residues. Looked up from germline, CDR1 is DFQATT and CDR2 is SNEGSKA (reference sequence). J was trimmed by 1 base and V by 0 bases; bases with no gene match: 9. In DNA form, the CDR3 reads TGCAGTGCTAGAGATCTAGCGGGAGAACCAATGGCCAAAAACATTCAGTACTTC. It specifies CSARDLAGEPMAKNIQYF.

In its sample, this clonotype was seen a few times. This chain joins TRBV9 and TRBJ2-7; no clear D gene. The ends were cut back, 0 bases at V and 2 bases at J, with 9 bases in the middle. Per the germline V gene, CDR1 is SGDLS and CDR2 is YYNGEE. This CDR3 region has 14 residues. CDR3 protein: CASSVDADTYEQYF. In DNA, the CDR3 is TGTGCCAGCAGCGTAGATGCAGACACCTACGAGCAGTACTTC.

This clonotype was detected ten times or more. The chain recombines TRBV12-3 or TRBV12-4 with TRBJ1-6; the D is unclear. V was trimmed by 2 bases and J by 12 bases, leaving 11 bases between them. This CDR3 has 13 amino acids. DNA of the CDR3: TGTGCCAGCAGTTTACAGGAGAACGTACCCCTCCACTTT. This sequence encodes CASSLQENVPLHF.

The V call is TRBV5-1, the J call TRBJ2-7; TRBD2 matches at 15 bases. Germline lookup yields CDR1 SGHRS and CDR2 YFSETQ. CDR3 length: 15 amino acids. V lost 0 bases and J lost 9; bases outside the gene matches: 4. The CDR3 spells CASSLEGLAGGGQYF. The DNA of the CDR3 is TGCGCCAGCAGCTTGGAGGGACTAGCGGGAGGCGGGCAGTACTTC.

The sample holds a few counts of this clonotype. The chain has TRBV5-1 and TRBJ2-1; 9 bases are shared with TRBD1. The CDR3 covers 16 residues. Germline loops: CDR1 SGHRS, CDR2 YFSETQ. V lost 2 bases, J lost 4 bases, and 7 bases stayed unmatched. CDR3 in amino acids: CASSFTTGGKYNEQFF. As DNA, the CDR3 is TGCGCCAGCAGCTTTACAACAGGGGGCAAGTACAATGAGCAGTTCTTC.

This sequence joins TRBV11-2 and TRBJ2-5, with 9 nucleotides matching TRBD1. Germline loops: CDR1 SGHAT, CDR2 FQNNGV. V shed 5 bases and J 4 bases; nucleotides not matched to a gene: 8. CDR3 length: 15 amino acids. The CDR3 region has the DNA TGTGCCAGCAGCCGCTCGACAGGGGGTGGAGAGACCCAGTACTTC. Protein sequence: CASSRSTGGGETQYF.

The sample holds a few counts of this clonotype. The V call is TRBV7-2, the J call TRBJ2-1, with D unclear. The CDR3 spans 12 residues. Germline V gene lookup returns CDR1 SGHTA and CDR2 FQGNSA. Trimming pared 3 bases from V and 9 bases from J, leaving 9 bases between. In DNA, the CDR3 is TGTGCCAGCAGCTTGTCACCCGGTGAGCAGTTCTTC. It encodes CASSLSPGEQFF.

The DNA for the CDR3 is TGTGCTAGTTCAGGCGGGACAGAAGAGACCCAGTACTTC. This encodes CASSGGTEETQYF. The rearrangement links TRBV12-5 to TRBJ2-5; weak D call: TRBD1 (7 bases). CDR1 and CDR2 from the germline V gene are LGHNT and FRNRAP. The CDR3 consists of 13 residues. Deletions cut 8 bases from V and 3 bases from J, with 13 bases between.

This sequence joins TRBV7-9 and TRBJ2-7; no clear D. The germline V and J ends were trimmed by 5 bases and 3 bases, with 20 bases remaining between them. The CDR3 length is 16 residues. Germline assignment: CDR1 SEHNR and CDR2 FQNEAQ (reference sequence). The CDR3 bases are TGTGCCAGCAGCCTCGGGCGGTCTGGTGAACACTACGAGCAGTACTTC. Protein: CASSLGRSGEHYEQYF.

This chain joins TRBV6-1 and TRBJ2-2, with a weak D call TRBD1 (5 bases). The germline CDR1 and CDR2 sequences are MNHNS and SASEGT. Trimming removed 6 bases at V and 3 bases at J, with 14 bases between. CDR3 length: 15 amino acids. CDR3 DNA: TGTGCCAGCAGCCTCGGACAAATTTACACCGGGGAGCTGTTTTTT. As protein: CASSLGQIYTGELFF.